The present T cell receptor (beta chain) was sequenced within a study of T cells in localized non-small cell lung cancer. General observations from the study: Owing to sequencing of a solitary tumor region, heterogeneity cannot be discounted. Highest T cell clonality was seen in uninvolved adjacent lung, surpassing that measured in tumor. Across samples, adjacent lung featured a median roughly 60 of the top 100 tumor clones. Greater T cell density in blood accompanied longer overall survival.

The CDR3 spans 13 residues. The V gene's germline CDR1 is SGHTS and CDR2 YDEGEE. V shed 1 base and J shed 6 bases, with 10 bases lying between them. To note about this clone: Antigen unknown.

The method was immunoSEQ multiplex PCR; TCRdb's version includes in-frame clones alone and lacks a portion of them. The sample consists of tens of thousands of clones, approximately 91% of them appearing once. The V call is TRBV5-8, the J call TRBJ2-5; D remains unclear. This material consisted of peripheral blood, taken before any cancer treatment. The clonotype was recovered from a man between 40 and 69 years old with stage I lung adenocarcinoma. This chain's CDR3 is CASSLWGPQTQYF. The CDR3 DNA reads TGTGCCAGCAGCTTGTGGGGTCCCCAGACCCAGTACTTC.